These 22 T cell receptor beta chains originate from one sample sequenced in a study of blood T cell repertoires in COVID-19. Sequencing was performed with immunoSEQ multiplex PCR; in TCRdb, only in-frame clones are kept and a portion is missing. There are roughly 240,000 clones in the sample; approximately 82% occur only once, and around 1.8% lies in the top ten. The specimen sequenced was peripheral blood. These receptors all come from a woman aged 80 or over with acute or convalescent COVID-19.

The rearrangement joins TRBV7-2 to TRBJ1-2; the D gene is possibly TRBD1 (6 bases). This CDR3 contains 15 residues. Germline values: CDR1 SGHTA, CDR2 FQGNSA. The V and J ends lost 1 base and 4 bases respectively, with 13 bases between them. The CDR3 DNA follows: TGTGCCAGCAGCTTAGAGAGGGGGGGAGGCTATGGCTACACCTTC. It codes for CASSLERGGGYGYTF. The variable domain in full, completed from reference TRBV7-2 and TRBJ1-2, reads GAGVSQSPSNKVTEKGKDVELRCDPISGHTALYWYRQSLGQGLEFLIYFQGNSAPDKSGLPSDRFSAERTGGSVSTLTIQRTQQEDSAVYLCASSLERGGGYGYTFGSGTRLTVV.

The chain couples TRBV7-2 to TRBJ2-7; a weak D match, TRBD1 (7 bases). The germline V gene encodes CDR1 SGHTA and CDR2 FQGNSA. The CDR3 runs 14 residues. With 3 bases removed from V and 5 bases from J, the gap between germline ends came to 14 bases. CDR3 loop: CASSLIRGVHEQYF. The CDR3 coding sequence is TGTGCCAGCAGCTTGATCAGGGGGGTACACGAGCAGTACTTC.

This clone was seen a handful of times. V and J are TRBV21-1 and TRBJ2-2; the table gives TRBD2 as D, unverified against the DNA. TRBV21-1 is flagged as a pseudogene. The CDR3 sequence is 21 residues long. The chain's CDR3 is CASSNRRGVVAGGRSTGELFF. CDR3 bases: TGTGCCAGCAGCAATCGCCGAGGAGTGGTAGCGGGGGGGAGGTCCACCGGGGAGCTGTTTTTT.

This chain links TRBV5-1 with TRBJ1-1; D uncertain. The length of the CDR3 is 14 residues. Germline assignment: CDR1 SGHRS and CDR2 YFSETQ. V lost 4 bases and J lost 1, with 11 bases in between. The CDR3 DNA reads TGCGCCAGCAGCCCGACGGGTCCGAACACTGAAGCTTTCTTT. It is translated as CASSPTGPNTEAFF.

The chain uses TRBV10-1 and TRBJ2-1; TRBD2 aligns across 9 bases. Germline V gene data show CDR1 as WNHNN and CDR2 as SYGVQD (reference sequence). The CDR3 length is 21 residues. V gave up 6 bases and J gave up 0 bases; unmatched junction bases: 21. DNA of the CDR3: TGCGCCAGCAGGAAGCCCGCAGGACCTACTAGCGGGCCCCTCTCCTACAATGAGCAGTTCTTC. This sequence encodes CASRKPAGPTSGPLSYNEQFF.

This clone has only one observation. The rearrangement links TRBV4-3 to TRBJ1-6; D remains unclear. V dropped 2 bases and J dropped 4 bases, with 9 bases sitting between them. The germline V gene encodes CDR1 LGHNA and CDR2 YSLEER. The CDR3 covers 15 residues. CDR3 bases: TGCGCCAGCAGCCAACTTACAGCTTATAATTCACCCCTCCACTTT. This codes for CASSQLTAYNSPLHF.

This rearrangement joins TRBV28 to TRBJ2-1; 7 positions match TRBD2. CDR1 is MDHEN, CDR2 SYDVKM, per germline. The CDR3 is made up of 14 amino acids. After removal of 8 bases from V and 9 bases from J, the junction contained 13 bases not matched to a gene. DNA for the CDR3: TGTGCCAGCCGGAGGGAGGGTAGTTTGGGTGAGCAGTTCTTC. Translation: CASRREGSLGEQFF.

The V call is TRBV6-2 or TRBV6-3, the J call TRBJ1-2; 9 nucleotides match TRBD1. This CDR3 contains 14 residues. The V and J ends lost 4 bases and 8 bases, in that order; junction bases with no gene match: 8. Germline CDR1 is MNHEY and CDR2 is SVGEGT. The CDR3 here is CASSFTGTGSGYTF. CDR3 DNA: TGTGCCAGCAGTTTCACCGGGACAGGGTCGGGCTACACCTTC.

The chain has TRBV5-6 and TRBJ2-7, with 9 positions matching TRBD1. The V gene end was trimmed by 3 bases and the J gene end by 2 bases; junction bases not matched to a gene: 6. Germline V lookup: CDR1 SGHDT, CDR2 YYEEEE. The CDR3 has 15 residues. CDR3 DNA sequence: TGTGCCAGCAGCTGGGCGGGACAGGGCGCCTACGAGCAGTACTTC. This codes for CASSWAGQGAYEQYF.

This chain uses TRBV4-3 with TRBJ2-5, with TRBD2 identical over 10 bases. Germline lookup yields CDR1 LGHNA and CDR2 YSLEER. V shed 0 bases and J 4 bases; nucleotides not matched to a gene: 11. The CDR3 has 18 residues. CDR3 sequence (DNA): TGCGCCAGCAGCCAAGATTATGCTAGCGGGGGACTGGGAGAGACCCAGTACTTC. Its protein is CASSQDYASGGLGETQYF.

Remarks on this clone: Other DNA sequences in the same sample also yield this CDR3. The chain recombines TRBV7-9 with TRBJ1-5; 7 bases match TRBD1. J gave up 3 bases and V 1 base, and 3 bases lay outside the gene matches. CDR1 SEHNR and CDR2 FQNEAQ come from the germline V gene (reference sequence). The CDR3 is made up of 15 amino acids. The CDR3 DNA reads TGTGCCAGCAGCTTAGGGACAGGACTCAATCAGCCCCAGCATTTT. It translates to CASSLGTGLNQPQHF.

The chain is built from TRBV7-6 and TRBJ2-3, with TRBD2 matching over 11 bases. The V gene end was trimmed by 3 bases and the J gene end by 3 bases; junction bases not matched to a gene: 5. Germline CDR1 is SGHVS and CDR2 is FNYEAQ. The CDR3 contains 16 residues. The CDR3, as DNA: TGTGCCAGCAGCTTGGGGGTAGCGGGGGGGACAGATACGCAGTATTTT. Its translation: CASSLGVAGGTDTQYF.

This chain links TRBV5-1 with TRBJ1-2; 10 bases are a match to TRBD1. CDR1 and CDR2 from the germline V gene are SGHRS and YFSETQ. Losses at the gene ends were 4 bases for V and 4 bases for J; bases not matched to a gene: 10. The CDR3 spans 16 residues. The CDR3 protein is CASSPTGTGEPYGYTF. The CDR3 DNA reads as TGCGCCAGCAGCCCTACTGGGACAGGGGAACCCTATGGCTACACCTTC.

With respect to this clone: Other DNA sequences of this sample code for an identical CDR3. This rearrangement joins TRBV6-5 to TRBJ1-1; perhaps TRBD1 as D (5 bases). This CDR3 comprises 14 residues. The germline gives CDR1 MNHEY, CDR2 SVGAGI. The V end lost 2 bases, the J end lost 8 bases, and 15 bases lay between the germline ends. The CDR3 here is CASSYRQGVTEAFF. CDR3 bases: TGTGCCAGCAGTTACCGGCAGGGTGTAACAGAAGCTTTCTTT.

The chain has TRBV19 and TRBJ2-5; D possibly corresponds to TRBD2 (5 bases). The V end lost 5 bases, the J end lost 2 bases, and 18 bases lay between the germline ends. The CDR3 is made up of 16 amino acids. Germline V gene lookup returns CDR1 LNHDA and CDR2 SQIVND (reference sequence). CDR3 residues: CASSVRLFGFQETQYF. The CDR3 DNA follows: TGTGCCAGTAGTGTCCGACTATTCGGTTTTCAAGAGACCCAGTACTTC.

This clone was counted once. The rearrangement joins TRBV5-1 to TRBJ2-3, with D maybe TRBD2 (6 bases). CDR1 is SGHRS and CDR2 is YFSETQ in the germline V gene. The CDR3 has 14 amino acids. V lost 5 bases and J 1 base, leaving 11 bases between the germline ends. This chain's CDR3 is CASSGAGRTDTQYF. The CDR3 coding sequence is TGCGCCAGCAGTGGAGCGGGCCGCACAGATACGCAGTATTTT.

Regarding this clone: The same CDR3 can be traced to other DNA sequences in this sample. The rearrangement joins TRBV12-3 or TRBV12-4 to TRBJ1-1; no clear D gene. Trimming took off 6 bases at V and 1 base at J, with 9 bases between the two ends. CDR3 length: 13 residues. In DNA, the CDR3 is TGTGCCAGCAGAATGTCGGGGAACACTGAAGCTTTCTTT. Encoded protein: CASRMSGNTEAFF.

Only one count was recorded for this clone. Written as DNA, the CDR3 is TGTGCCAGCAGCTTAGACCTTAGCGGTACCATATATTTT. This encodes CASSLDLSGTIYF. V is TRBV7-9 and J is TRBJ1-3; no clear D gene. Germline V CDR1 and CDR2: SEHNR, FQNEAQ (reference sequence). V was clipped by 1 base and J by 10 bases, with 11 bases between them. The CDR3 runs to 13 residues. The complete variable domain, with remaining parts taken from reference TRBV7-9 and TRBJ1-3, reads DTGVSQNPRHKITKRGQNVTFRCDPISEHNRLYWYRQTLGQGPEFLTYFQNEAQLEKSRLLSDRFSAERPKGSFSTLEIQRTEQGDSAMYLCASSLDLSGTIYFGEGSWLTVV.

This chain connects TRBV12-3 or TRBV12-4 to TRBJ1-5, with D tentatively TRBD1 (5 bases). The ends were cut back, 5 bases at V and 8 bases at J, with 10 bases in the middle. The CDR3 totals 12 residues. CDR3 sequence reads: CASSGRVEPQHF. In nucleotides, the CDR3 is TGTGCCAGCAGTGGCAGGGTTGAGCCCCAGCATTTT.

The chain couples TRBV6-5 to TRBJ2-7, with 11 bases identical to TRBD1. V was clipped by 6 bases and J by 2 bases; unmatched bases: 3. From germline, CDR1 is MNHEY and CDR2 SVGAGI. The CDR3 covers 14 residues. This CDR3 is CASRTDRGPYEQYF. The DNA of the CDR3 is TGTGCCAGCAGAACGGACAGGGGGCCCTACGAGCAGTACTTC.

The rearrangement joins TRBV6-2 or TRBV6-3 to TRBJ1-2, with a possible D match to TRBD1 (5 bases). The germline gives CDR1 MNHEY, CDR2 SVGEGT. V gave up 4 bases and J gave up 0 bases, with 9 bases separating them. This CDR3 contains 14 residues. CDR3 DNA: TGTGCCAGCAGTTCTGACAGTTCTAACTATGGCTACACCTTC. This sequence encodes CASSSDSSNYGYTF.

The chain has TRBV6-2 or TRBV6-3 and TRBJ2-3, with D possibly matching TRBD2 (6 bases). V was cut by 3 bases and J by 1 base, with 8 bases left in between. Germline V CDR1 and CDR2: MNHEY, SVGEGT. CDR3 length: 14 residues. The CDR3 DNA is TGTGCCAGCAGTTATGCGGGGCGCACAGATACGCAGTATTTT. It is translated as CASSYAGRTDTQYF.